These 21 T cell receptor beta chains came from one sample sequenced in a study of T cell repertoires in cytomegalovirus infection. Their antigen targets remain unknown. Each CDR3 protein gets one entry after TCRdb re-called the reads with MiXCR. The repertoire holds roughly 920,000 distinct CDR3 sequences, with around a third as singletons. The specimen was cultured CD8+ T cells from PBMCs, collected from culture after CMV antigen stimulation. The source of these receptors is a human donor in good health (CMV status not recorded). Some clones in this sample may be carry-over from other donors' samples.

The chain links TRBV27 to TRBJ2-2; tentative D call: TRBD2 (7 bases). The CDR3 is 12 residues long. V gave up 8 bases and J gave up 6 bases, with 10 bases separating them. Per germline, CDR1 MNHEY and CDR2 SMNVEV (reference sequence). The CDR3 protein is CASLGGAGELFF. The CDR3 DNA follows: TGTGCCAGCTTAGGGGGGGCCGGGGAGCTGTTTTTT.

This clonotype has ten or more counts. This chain links TRBV6-6 with TRBJ1-4; no clear D gene. From germline, CDR1 is MNHNY and CDR2 SVGAGI (reference sequence). Between the trimmed V and J ends, which lost 2 bases and 0 bases, there was a span of 4 bases. The CDR3 consists of 14 residues. The CDR3, as DNA: TGTGCCAGCAGTTACATTGCAACTAATGAAAAACTGTTTTTT. Residues: CASSYIATNEKLFF.

This sequence joins TRBV6-5 and TRBJ1-5, with TRBD1 as a possible D gene (5 bases). Looked up from germline, CDR1 is MNHEY and CDR2 is SVGAGI. CDR3 size: 14 residues. Trimming left V 10 bases short and J 2 bases short, with 15 bases between. The CDR3 spells CATSGQGRNQPQHF. Written as DNA, the CDR3 is TGTGCCACCTCCGGGCAGGGACGCAATCAGCCCCAGCATTTT.

A few counts support this clonotype. This CDR3 reads CASSQEWRMNTEAFF. CDR3 coding DNA: TGCGCCAGCAGCCAAGAATGGAGAATGAACACTGAAGCTTTCTTT. J is TRBJ1-1 and V is TRBV4-1; D gene ambiguous. This CDR3 spans 15 amino acids. Germline V lookup: CDR1 MGHRA, CDR2 YSYEKL. V shed 0 bases and J shed 0 bases, with 8 bases lying between them.

V is TRBV28 and J is TRBJ1-5; the match to TRBD1 covers 7 bases. The length of the CDR3 is 14 residues. Germline CDR1 and CDR2: MDHEN and SYDVKM. V shed 2 bases, J shed 5 bases, and the junction held 3 bases outside the gene matches. The CDR3 region is CASSLRGTDQPQHF. The CDR3 DNA reads TGTGCCAGCAGTTTACGGGGGACAGATCAGCCCCAGCATTTT.

This clonotype was counted only a few times. This chain connects TRBV2 to TRBJ1-2; 7 bases align to TRBD1. Trimming cost V 7 bases and J 7 bases; bases outside gene matches: 6. Germline CDR1 reads SNHLY; CDR2 reads FYNNEI. This CDR3 has 12 amino acids. The CDR3 DNA reads TGTGCCAGCATGTTGTCAGGGGGTGGCTACACCTTC. This codes for CASMLSGGGYTF. Complete variable domain (other parts from reference TRBV2 and TRBJ1-2): EPEVTQTPSHQVTQMGQEVILRCVPISNHLYFYWYRQILGQKVEFLVSFYNNEISEKSEIFDDQFSVERPDGSNFTLKIRSTKLEDSAMYFCASMLSGGGYTFGSGTRLTVV.

V usage is TRBV15 and J usage is TRBJ1-2; D might be TRBD1 (5 bases). Trimming pared 1 base from V and 4 bases from J, leaving 13 bases between. The germline gives CDR1 LNHNV, CDR2 YYDKDF (reference sequence). This CDR3 spans 15 amino acids. Here the CDR3 DNA reads TGTGCCACCAGCAGAGGAGAAGGGGAATTCTATGGCTACACCTTC. It codes for CATSRGEGEFYGYTF.

Points on this clonotype: Lacking the conserved final phenylalanine or tryptophan, this CDR3 likely reflects a read error. This chain connects TRBV7-6 to TRBJ2-3; 9 nucleotides agree with TRBD2. V lost 4 bases to trimming and J lost 0 bases; unmatched junction nucleotides: 2. The germline CDR1 and CDR2 sequences are SGHVS and FNYEAQ. The CDR3 extends over 15 amino acids. CDR3 amino acids: CASSSSGASTDTQYY. CDR3 DNA: TGTGCCAGCAGCTCTAGCGGGGCTAGCACAGATACGCAGTATTAT.

This chain connects TRBV19 to TRBJ1-1; D remains ambiguous. This CDR3 is 13 amino acids long. Trimming pared 8 bases from V and 4 bases from J, leaving 14 bases between. Germline V gives CDR1 LNHDA, CDR2 SQIVND (reference sequence). CDR3 in DNA: TGTGCCAGTTTGGCGGGCCCGGCCACTGAAGCTTTCTTT. Amino acid sequence: CASLAGPATEAFF.

J is TRBJ2-7 and V is TRBV28; TRBD2 might be the D (5 bases). The CDR3 spans 17 residues. CDR1 is MDHEN, CDR2 SYDVKM, per germline. V was pared by 7 bases and J by 3 bases, with 25 bases between. CDR3 DNA: TGTGCCAGCACCACCCTAAAGGTCGACCCTGAGGGCTACGAGCAGTACGTC. Protein: CASTTLKVDPEGYEQYV.

Only one count was recorded for this clonotype. The CDR3 reads CASSYRDGRNNEQFF. The CDR3 DNA reads as TGCGCCAGCAGCTACCGGGACGGACGCAACAATGAGCAGTTCTTC. The chain combines TRBV4-1 with TRBJ2-1; D possibly uses TRBD1 or TRBD2 (5 bases each). The CDR3 runs to 15 residues. The germline CDR1 and CDR2 sequences are MGHRA and YSYEKL. Trimming took off 5 bases at V and 5 bases at J, with 16 bases between the two ends.

The sample holds many counts of this clonotype. The V and J genes are TRBV6-5 and TRBJ1-3; D not resolved. The CDR3 spans 13 residues. Looked up from germline, CDR1 is MNHEY and CDR2 is SVGAGI. V was pared by 2 bases and J by 0 bases, with 2 bases between. The CDR3 nucleotides read TGTGCCAGCAGTTACAGCTCTGGAAACACCATATATTTT. Translation gives CASSYSSGNTIYF.

This clonotype turned up a few times. The V gene is TRBV12-3 or TRBV12-4, the J gene TRBJ2-7; the D is unclear. This CDR3 has 13 amino acids. Trimming stripped 3 bases from V and 7 bases from J, with 13 bases between. CDR3 region: CASSLTDRWEQYF. Written as DNA, the CDR3 is TGTGCCAGCAGTTTGACGGACCGGTGGGAGCAGTACTTC.

This clonotype was detected only a few times. This sequence joins TRBV20-1 and TRBJ2-3; D might be TRBD2 (6 bases). The CDR3 covers 13 residues. Trimming took off 6 bases at V and 1 base at J, with 11 bases between the two ends. From germline, CDR1 is DFQATT and CDR2 SNEGSKA (reference sequence). DNA of the CDR3: TGCAGTGCCGGCGGGGTGCGCACAGATACGCAGTATTTT. This encodes CSAGGVRTDTQYF.

V is TRBV19 and J is TRBJ1-3; unclear D gene. This CDR3 comprises 11 residues. Looked up from germline, CDR1 is LNHDA and CDR2 is SQIVND (reference sequence). Trimming took 7 bases from V and 4 from J, leaving 5 bases between them. This CDR3 reads CASTNGNTIYF. The CDR3 DNA sequence: TGTGCCAGTACTAACGGAAACACCATATATTTT.

This clonotype has just a few counts. The chain recombines TRBV12-3 or TRBV12-4 with TRBJ1-1; possible D gene TRBD1, 5 bases. With 3 bases removed from V and 6 bases from J, the gap between germline ends came to 14 bases. The CDR3 length is 14 residues. The CDR3 here is CASSLLGDRAEAFF. The CDR3 nucleotides read TGTGCCAGCAGTTTGTTAGGGGATCGCGCTGAAGCTTTCTTT.

This clonotype was observed a handful of times. CDR3 sequence: CASSLGLAGTNEQFF. The CDR3 nucleotides are TGTGCCAGCAGTCTGGGACTAGCGGGGACCAATGAGCAGTTCTTC. The genes are TRBV27 and TRBJ2-1; TRBD2 aligns across 13 bases. The CDR3 has 15 amino acids. The V and J ends lost 5 bases and 6 bases, in that order; junction bases with no gene match: 4. Germline V gene lookup returns CDR1 MNHEY and CDR2 SMNVEV (reference sequence).

This CDR3 reads CASSFSGQHYEQYV. DNA of the CDR3: TGTGCCAGCAGTTTTTCCGGACAGCATTACGAGCAGTACGTC. This chain connects TRBV28 to TRBJ2-7; D possibly corresponds to TRBD1 (6 bases). Germline assignment: CDR1 MDHEN and CDR2 SYDVKM. The V end was cut by 3 bases, the J end by 4 bases, with 13 bases between. This CDR3 is 14 amino acids long.

This clonotype was recorded many times. The V call is TRBV7-2, the J call TRBJ1-5, with D possibly TRBD1 on 6 matching bases. Germline CDR1 is SGHTA and CDR2 is FQGNSA. Trimming shortened V by 5 bases and J by 4 bases, and 9 bases separated the two germline ends. CDR3 length: 13 residues. As DNA, the CDR3 is TGTGCCAGCAGCATCAGGGGAAATCAGCCCCAGCATTTT. Amino acids: CASSIRGNQPQHF.

This clonotype turned up a few times. The V gene is TRBV7-8, the J gene TRBJ1-2; no reliable D call. V dropped 2 bases and J dropped 8 bases, with 18 bases sitting between them. The CDR3 loop spans 15 amino acids. Germline V CDR1 and CDR2: SGHVS, FQNEAQ. As DNA, the CDR3 is TGTGCCAGCAGCTTAAATCAGCCGGGAATCGGCGGCTACACCTTC. This gives the protein CASSLNQPGIGGYTF.

The rearrangement links TRBV7-9 to TRBJ2-5; 8 nucleotides line up with TRBD2. Trimming took 5 bases from V and 3 from J; bases not matched to a gene: 2. The CDR3 covers 13 residues. Germline CDR1 reads SEHNR; CDR2 reads FQNEAQ (reference sequence). The CDR3 is CASSGGGKETQYF. The DNA of the CDR3 is TGTGCCAGCAGCGGCGGGGGGAAAGAGACCCAGTACTTC.